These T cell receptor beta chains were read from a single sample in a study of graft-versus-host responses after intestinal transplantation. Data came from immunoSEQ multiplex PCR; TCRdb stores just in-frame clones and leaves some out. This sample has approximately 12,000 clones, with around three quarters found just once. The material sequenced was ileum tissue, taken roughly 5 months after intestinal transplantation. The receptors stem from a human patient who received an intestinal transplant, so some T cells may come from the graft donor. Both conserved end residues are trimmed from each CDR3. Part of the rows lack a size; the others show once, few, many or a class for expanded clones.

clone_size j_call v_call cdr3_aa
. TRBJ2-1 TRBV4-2 ASSQDFAAGDNEQF
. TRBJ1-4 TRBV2 ASKENRRNEKLF
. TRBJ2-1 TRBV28 ASSKERDLAPYNEQF
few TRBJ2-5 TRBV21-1 ASSKSGGRAD
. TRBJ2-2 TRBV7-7 ASSFGTGDTGELF
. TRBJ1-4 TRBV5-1 ASSLGQGVGEKLF
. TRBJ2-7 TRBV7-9 ASSLAGAYEQY
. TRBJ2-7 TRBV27 ASSQTRGWSYEQY
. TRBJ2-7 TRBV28 ASSGPSKAGLSSYEQY
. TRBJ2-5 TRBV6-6 ASTSSVGETQY
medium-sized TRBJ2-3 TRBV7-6 ASSLRDRERDNPDTQY
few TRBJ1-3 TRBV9 ASSLPDGDSGNTIY
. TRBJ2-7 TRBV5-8 ASSLGWAGTIDEQY
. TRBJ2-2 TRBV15 ATSREAASGTNTGELF
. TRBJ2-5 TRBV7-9 ASPAYQETQY
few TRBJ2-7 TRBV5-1 ASRQGTIDYYEQY
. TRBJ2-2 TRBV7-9 ASSYQPGQFSGELF
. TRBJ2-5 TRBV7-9 ASSQERAAQETQY
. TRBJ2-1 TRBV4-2 ASSPPGLGKQF
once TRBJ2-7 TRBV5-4 ASSTRTGVYEQY
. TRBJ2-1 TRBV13 ASSPGTSRKGEQF
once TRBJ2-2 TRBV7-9 ASSRRQGDGELF
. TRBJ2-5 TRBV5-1 ASSLVGARETQY
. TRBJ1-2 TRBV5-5 ASSLRTGTGGYT
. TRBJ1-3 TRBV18 ASSDRGPGNTIY
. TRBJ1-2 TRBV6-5 ASSYGQANYGYT
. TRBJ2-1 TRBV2 ASSGGRGAVSYNEQF
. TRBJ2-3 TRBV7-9 ASSLRDAGASTQY
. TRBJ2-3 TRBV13 ASSLGNRGLADTQY
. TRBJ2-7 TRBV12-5 ASGPQTSPYEQY
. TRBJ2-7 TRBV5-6 ASSLAADFRSYEQY